This TCR beta chain was observed in a study of shared clonotypes between healthy human individuals. Study-wide results and caveats: Collection of samples was limited to blood; tissue repertoires likely differ.

Naive CD8 cells, CD45RO-negative and positively selected for CCR7, excluded terminally differentiated effector memory CD45RA+ cells. Donors had no recently reported acute infections or vaccinations and were HIV-negative. Every one of the donors was a Caucasian adult that lived in Nashville, Tennessee. Some 30,000 T cell genomes (approximately 0.2 ug DNA) went into each sorted-subset replicate. TCRdb's copy holds only in-frame clones and misses some; the assay was immunoSEQ multiplex PCR. Of about 2,200,000 clones detected, under 95% appear once; the ten largest clones hold over 1.5%. Turning to this clone: Its antigen remains unknown.

The TCR was taken from a man aged 18 to 30 in good health. Some clones in this sample may be carry-over from other donors' samples. The sequencing sample was made of naive CD8+ T cells from PBMCs.

The chain's CDR3 is CASSQTNGPGTSGTYEQYF. CDR3 coding DNA: TGTGCCAGCAGTCAGACGAATGGGCCCGGGACTAGCGGTACCTACGAGCAGTACTTC. This chain connects TRBV5-6 to TRBJ2-7, with 11 bases fitting TRBD2. Trimming removed 5 bases from V and 2 bases from J; junction bases left unmatched: 18. Germline V gene sequence: CDR1 SGHDT, CDR2 YYEEEE. This CDR3 has 19 amino acids.